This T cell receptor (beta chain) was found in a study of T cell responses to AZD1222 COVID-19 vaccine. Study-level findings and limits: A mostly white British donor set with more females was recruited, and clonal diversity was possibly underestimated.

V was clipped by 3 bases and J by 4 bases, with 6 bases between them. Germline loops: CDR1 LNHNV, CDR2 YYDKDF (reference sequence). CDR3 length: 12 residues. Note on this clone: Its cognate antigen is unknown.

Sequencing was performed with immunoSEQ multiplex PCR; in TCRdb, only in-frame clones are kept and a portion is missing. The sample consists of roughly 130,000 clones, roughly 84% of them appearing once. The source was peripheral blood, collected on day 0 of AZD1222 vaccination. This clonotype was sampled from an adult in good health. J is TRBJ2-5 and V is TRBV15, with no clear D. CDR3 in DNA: TGTGCCACCAGCAGTATAGGAGAGACCCAGTACTTC. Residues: CATSSIGETQYF. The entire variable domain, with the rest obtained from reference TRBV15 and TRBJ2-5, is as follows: DAMVIQNPRYQVTQFGKPVTLSCSQTLNHNVMYWYQQKSSQAPKLLFHYYDKDFNNEADTPDNFQSRRPNTSFCFLDIRSPGLGDTAMYLCATSSIGETQYFGPGTRLLVL.